The T cell receptor beta chain described here comes from a study of CD8+CD57+ T cells in acquired aplastic anemia. For the study at large: Sorted CD4+ and CD8+ cells yielded around 3 ug of DNA on average.

J lost 0 bases, V lost 2 bases, and 2 bases had no gene match. Germline CDR1 reads SGHNT; CDR2 reads YYREEE (reference sequence). The CDR3 contains 16 residues. The TCR beta profiling, which covered VDJ combination and CDR3 sequence, was carried out using genomic DNA as the template. One entry per CDR3 protein results from TCRdb running MiXCR on the reads. Found here are approximately 130,000 distinct CDR3 sequences, roughly 55% of them singletons; the top ten hold around 29%. Study outcomes and limitations: Significance was not reached for CD8+ Simpson's diversity between patients and controls.

Concerning this clonotype itself: Its target is unknown.

Individuals selected for sequencing had exhibited CD8+CD57+ cell expansion on flow cytometry. Sequencing input: sorted CD4+, CD8+, or CD8+CD57+ T cells (not recorded which) from PBMCs. The clonotype was recovered from a human donor with aplastic anemia. The V and J genes are TRBV5-4 and TRBJ2-3; 11 bases agree with TRBD2. The CDR3 spells CASSFSSGGSTDTQYF. In DNA, the CDR3 is TGTGCCAGCAGCTTCTCTAGCGGGGGGAGCACAGATACGCAGTATTTT. Full variable domain (missing parts from reference TRBV5-4 and TRBJ2-3): ETGVTQSPTHLIKTRGQQVTLRCSSQSGHNTVSWYQQALGQGPQFIFQYYREEENGRGNFPPRFSGLQFPNYSSELNVNALELDDSALYLCASSFSSGGSTDTQYFGPGTRLTVL.